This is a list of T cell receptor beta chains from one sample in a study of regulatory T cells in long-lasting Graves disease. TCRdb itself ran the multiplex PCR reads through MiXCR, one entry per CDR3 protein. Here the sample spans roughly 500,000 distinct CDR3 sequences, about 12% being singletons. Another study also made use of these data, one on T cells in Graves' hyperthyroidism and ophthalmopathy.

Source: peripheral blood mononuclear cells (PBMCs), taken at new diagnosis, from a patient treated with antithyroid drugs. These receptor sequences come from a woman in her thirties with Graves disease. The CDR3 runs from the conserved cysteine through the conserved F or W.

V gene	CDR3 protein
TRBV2	CASSYLAGHNEQFF
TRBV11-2	CASSLRASGTAYEQYF
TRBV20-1	CSASSPLAGGIHNEQFF
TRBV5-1	CASSILKTGDSGANVLTF
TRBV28	CASSGPMGENTEAFF
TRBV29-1	CSVQGNEQYF
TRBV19	CATREQGPKERYTF
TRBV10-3	CAITLGSGGYTF
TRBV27	CASSLYRDGAAYGYTF
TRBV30	CAWSWGSSYEQYF
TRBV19	CASSIGPNQPQHF
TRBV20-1	CSARWNEQFF
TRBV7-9	CASSPREKLFF
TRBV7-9	CASSSLGALGEQYF
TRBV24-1	CATSVSGRPYEQYF
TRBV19	CASSGTGANYEQYF
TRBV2	CASSYSAAAFF
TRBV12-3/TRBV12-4	CASSFRDYGYTF
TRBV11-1	CASSPSSLENTEAFF
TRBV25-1	CASSDFGTANNEQFF
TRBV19	CATQNSGPGYGYTF
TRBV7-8	CASGYRDTEAFF
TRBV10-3	CAISEVTAGVHNEQFF
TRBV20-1	CSASSGRANTGELFF
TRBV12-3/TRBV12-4	CASSLGQRGIQPQHF
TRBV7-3	CASSLFGTVQETQYF
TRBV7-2	CASSIKGGLQETQYF
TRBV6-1	CASSPQYRETEAFF